Shown below are 3 T cell receptor beta chains from a single sample sequenced in a study of T cell repertoires in cytomegalovirus infection. TCRdb re-derived calls from the reads in MiXCR, one entry per CDR3 protein. The sample lists about 330,000 distinct CDR3 sequences, about 32% occurring once. For these TCRs, the target antigens are not known. The input for sequencing was cultured PBMCs, taken from culture after CMV antigen stimulation. Receptor source: a human donor in good health (CMV status not recorded). Some clones in this sample may be carry-over from other donors' samples.

The rearrangement uses TRBV28 and TRBJ1-4; D perhaps matches TRBD1 (6 bases). Germline V lookup: CDR1 MDHEN, CDR2 SYDVKM. V lost 1 base to trimming and J lost 6 bases, with 9 bases between them. The CDR3 loop spans 14 amino acids. The CDR3 bases are TGTGCCAGCAGTTTATCGGGGACATATGAAAAACTGTTTTTT. This gives the protein CASSLSGTYEKLFF. The whole variable domain, remainder taken from reference TRBV28 and TRBJ1-4, is DVKVTQSSRYLVKRTGEKVFLECVQDMDHENMFWYRQDPGLGLRLIYFSYDVKMKEKGDIPEGYSVSREKKERFSLILESASTNQTSMYLCASSLSGTYEKLFFGSGTQLSVL.

This clonotype was counted ten times or more. This sequence joins TRBV7-2 and TRBJ2-7; TRBD2 matches at 7 bases. The CDR3 has 15 residues. Germline V gives CDR1 SGHTA, CDR2 FQGNSA. V was pared by 1 base and J by 1 base, with 4 bases of the junction left unmatched. The CDR3 is CASSLGGSPSYEQYF. The CDR3 nucleotides are TGTGCCAGCAGCTTAGGCGGGAGCCCTTCCTACGAGCAGTACTTC.

The CDR3 nucleotides are TGCAGTGCTAGAGATTGGTCCGGGGGGCGTATGGAGACCCAGTACTTC. Translation gives CSARDWSGGRMETQYF. The chain uses TRBV20-1 and TRBJ2-5, with a tentative D call TRBD2 (7 bases). The CDR3 loop spans 16 amino acids. Deletions cut 0 bases from V and 5 bases from J, with 19 bases between. The germline V gene has CDR1 DFQATT and CDR2 SNEGSKA (reference sequence).